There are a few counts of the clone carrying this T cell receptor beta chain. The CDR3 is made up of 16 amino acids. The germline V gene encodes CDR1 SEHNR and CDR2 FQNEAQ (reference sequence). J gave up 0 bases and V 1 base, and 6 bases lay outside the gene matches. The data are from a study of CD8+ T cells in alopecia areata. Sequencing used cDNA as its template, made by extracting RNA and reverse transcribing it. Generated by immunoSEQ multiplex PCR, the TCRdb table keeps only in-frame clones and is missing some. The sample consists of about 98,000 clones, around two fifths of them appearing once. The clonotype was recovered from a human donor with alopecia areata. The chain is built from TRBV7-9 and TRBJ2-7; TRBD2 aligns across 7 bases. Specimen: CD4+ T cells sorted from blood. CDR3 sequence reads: CASSLGSGKSSYEQYF. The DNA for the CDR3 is TGTGCCAGCAGCTTAGGGAGCGGGAAGAGCTCCTACGAGCAGTACTTC.